The rows below give T cell receptor beta chains drawn from one sample of a study of siplizumab effects on memory and regulatory T cells. The method was immunoSEQ multiplex PCR; TCRdb's version includes in-frame clones alone and lacks a portion of them. Of approximately 65,000 clones listed, roughly 80% were seen once; the top ten hold approximately 3.4%. The material sequenced was memory CD4+ T cells sorted from blood. Receptors originate from a human donor in good health. CDR3s include the opening cysteine and the closing phenylalanine or tryptophan. The order of the fields is D gene, J gene, V gene, clone size, CDR3 DNA, CDR3 protein. A D gene is named only where the DNA matches it firmly. Expanded clones get a size class; other rows say once, few or many, or leave the size out.

D: .
J: TRBJ2-1
V: TRBV6-5
size: .
DNA: TGTGCCAGCAGTTACGGGCAGGCTTCCTACAATGAGCAGTTCTTC
CDR3: CASSYGQASYNEQFF

D: .
J: TRBJ1-1
V: TRBV6-1
size: .
DNA: TGTGCCAGCAGTGAAGCCTCGGGGGGTAGCACTGAAGCTTTCTTT
CDR3: CASSEASGGSTEAFF

D: TRBD2
J: TRBJ2-7
V: TRBV19
size: .
DNA: TGTGCCAGTAGTAGTGCACTAGCGGGGGGCTACGAGCAGTACTTC
CDR3: CASSSALAGGYEQYF

D: TRBD2
J: TRBJ2-7
V: TRBV28
size: .
DNA: TGTGCCAGCAGCAGCGGGGGGAGCTCCTACGAGCAGTACTTC
CDR3: CASSSGGSSYEQYF

D: .
J: TRBJ1-4
V: TRBV28
size: .
DNA: TGTGCCAGCAGTTCCCCGGTTGTCCTGGGAGAAAAACTGTTTTTT
CDR3: CASSSPVVLGEKLFF

D: .
J: TRBJ2-7
V: TRBV2
size: few
DNA: TGTGCCAGCAGAGACTGGTGGGGGCCCGAGCAGTACTTC
CDR3: CASRDWWGPEQYF

D: .
J: TRBJ2-3
V: TRBV25-1
size: .
DNA: TGTGCCAGCGCCTTCCAGGGGAGTAGCACAGATACGCAGTATTTT
CDR3: CASAFQGSSTDTQYF

D: .
J: TRBJ2-2
V: TRBV21-1
size: .
DNA: TGTGCCAGCAGCAAAAGGGGCGAGAACGGGGAGCTGTTTTTT
CDR3: CASSKRGENGELFF

D: TRBD1
J: TRBJ1-2
V: TRBV6-5
size: few
DNA: TGTGCCAGCACCTTCGGACAGGGGGCGCAAAGTGGCTACACCTTC
CDR3: CASTFGQGAQSGYTF

D: .
J: TRBJ2-3
V: TRBV9
size: .
DNA: TGTGCCAGCAGCGTACGGGGGTACCTTAGCACAGATACGCAGTATTTT
CDR3: CASSVRGYLSTDTQYF

D: TRBD2
J: TRBJ2-3
V: TRBV2
size: .
DNA: TGTGCCAGCAGTGATTGGGCTAGCGGAGGCACAGATACGCAGTATTTT
CDR3: CASSDWASGGTDTQYF

D: .
J: TRBJ2-3
V: TRBV10-3
size: .
DNA: TGTGCCGCCTCAAAGAGGGAGCTTAGCACAGATACGCAGTATTTT
CDR3: CAASKRELSTDTQYF

D: TRBD1
J: TRBJ2-7
V: TRBV7-6
size: few
DNA: TGTGCCAGCAGCTTACGACAGGGGGCCCACGAGCAGTACTTC
CDR3: CASSLRQGAHEQYF

D: .
J: TRBJ2-7
V: TRBV7-9
size: .
DNA: TGTGCCAGCAGCTTGTCGGAGTTTGGGGCCGAGCAGTACTTC
CDR3: CASSLSEFGAEQYF

D: .
J: TRBJ2-1
V: TRBV7-3
size: once
DNA: TGTGCCAGCAGCCAGAACCAAGGGGTAGGTGAGCAGTTCTTC
CDR3: CASSQNQGVGEQFF

D: .
J: TRBJ2-3
V: TRBV7-2
size: .
DNA: TGTGCCAGCAGCCTTCTGGTTGGGGATACGCAGTATTTT
CDR3: CASSLLVGDTQYF

D: TRBD1
J: TRBJ1-1
V: TRBV2
size: .
DNA: TGTGCCAGAAGGGGGACAGCGAACACTGAAGCTTTCTTT
CDR3: CARRGTANTEAFF

D: .
J: TRBJ2-1
V: TRBV18
size: .
DNA: TGTGCCAGCTCACCTAGTGCGATGGCTGAGCAGTTCTTC
CDR3: CASSPSAMAEQFF